Listed here is a single TCR beta chain. Its antigen is undetermined. Each of the donors had ten milliliters of peripheral blood drawn into EDTA-treated Vacutainer tubes. The total RNA that was extracted per sample amounted to at least 5.5 micrograms. V dropped 7 bases and J dropped 2 bases, with 12 bases sitting between them. Germline CDR1 and CDR2: DFQATT and SNEGSKA (reference sequence). CDR3 length: 13 residues. A sample-barcoded 5' primer and a J-beta primer mix were used in a second PCR of roughly 7 to 11 cycles. TCRdb redid the calling of the 5' RACE reads with MiXCR, one entry per CDR3 protein. This sample has over a million distinct CDR3 sequences, with roughly 45% found just once. The entry originates in a study of blood T cells in healthy people across ages. Study observations and caveats: When one million T cells were used, diversity estimates were thought to be underestimates.

This clonotype was obtained from a woman aged 55-75 years in good health. The material sequenced was blood. The chain employs TRBV20-1 and TRBJ2-1; D might be TRBD1 or TRBD2, each matching 5 bases. DNA for the CDR3: TGCAGTGAAGAGGGGCCTACCTACAATGAGCAGTTCTTC. This gives the protein CSEEGPTYNEQFF.